The entry below describes one TCR beta chain. This specimen belongs to a study of blood T cells in healthy people across ages. This CDR3 comprises 14 residues. Then a second PCR, running roughly 7 to 11 cycles, was carried out with a sample-barcoded 5' primer and a J-beta primer mix. TCRdb called the 5' RACE reads again in MiXCR, with one record for every CDR3 protein. The table shows roughly 1 million distinct CDR3 sequences, with roughly 24% occurring only once. The sample also formed part of further work on T cells of mothers and their children.

Sequenced sample: blood. This chain uses TRBV12-3 or TRBV12-4 with TRBJ2-5; D tentatively reads TRBD1 or TRBD2 (5 bases each). The end of the DNA fits TRBJ2-7 better, so the J call may be wrong. This sequence originates from a girl aged 2-10 years in good health. The CDR3 is CASSFRDRLYEQYF. The CDR3 DNA reads as TGTGCCAGCAGTTTCCGGGACCGCCTCTACGAGCAGTACTTC.